This T cell receptor beta chain was captured by sequencing in a study of blood T cell repertoires in COVID-19. Turning to the study itself: In each case, the material was cDNA or gDNA derived from T cells, B-cell-depleted T cells, or PBMCs.

This CDR3 has 15 amino acids. Trimming at V came to 4 bases and at J to 4 bases, leaving 9 bases not matched to a gene. The germline CDR1 and CDR2 sequences are MNHEY and SVGAGI. The Seattle patients joined while their infection was active and were tracked longitudinally afterward. Some clones are missing from TCRdb's copy, which holds only in-frame ones; the method was immunoSEQ multiplex PCR. The sample consists of roughly 160,000 clones, roughly 86% of them appearing once. What was sequenced was peripheral blood. This TCR came from a man in his fifties or sixties with COVID-19, enrolled during active disease. This sequence joins TRBV6-5 and TRBJ1-1; 7 nucleotides align to TRBD1. The CDR3: CASSSTPQGVTEAFF. The CDR3 DNA reads TGTGCCAGCAGTTCGACTCCCCAGGGGGTCACTGAAGCTTTCTTT.